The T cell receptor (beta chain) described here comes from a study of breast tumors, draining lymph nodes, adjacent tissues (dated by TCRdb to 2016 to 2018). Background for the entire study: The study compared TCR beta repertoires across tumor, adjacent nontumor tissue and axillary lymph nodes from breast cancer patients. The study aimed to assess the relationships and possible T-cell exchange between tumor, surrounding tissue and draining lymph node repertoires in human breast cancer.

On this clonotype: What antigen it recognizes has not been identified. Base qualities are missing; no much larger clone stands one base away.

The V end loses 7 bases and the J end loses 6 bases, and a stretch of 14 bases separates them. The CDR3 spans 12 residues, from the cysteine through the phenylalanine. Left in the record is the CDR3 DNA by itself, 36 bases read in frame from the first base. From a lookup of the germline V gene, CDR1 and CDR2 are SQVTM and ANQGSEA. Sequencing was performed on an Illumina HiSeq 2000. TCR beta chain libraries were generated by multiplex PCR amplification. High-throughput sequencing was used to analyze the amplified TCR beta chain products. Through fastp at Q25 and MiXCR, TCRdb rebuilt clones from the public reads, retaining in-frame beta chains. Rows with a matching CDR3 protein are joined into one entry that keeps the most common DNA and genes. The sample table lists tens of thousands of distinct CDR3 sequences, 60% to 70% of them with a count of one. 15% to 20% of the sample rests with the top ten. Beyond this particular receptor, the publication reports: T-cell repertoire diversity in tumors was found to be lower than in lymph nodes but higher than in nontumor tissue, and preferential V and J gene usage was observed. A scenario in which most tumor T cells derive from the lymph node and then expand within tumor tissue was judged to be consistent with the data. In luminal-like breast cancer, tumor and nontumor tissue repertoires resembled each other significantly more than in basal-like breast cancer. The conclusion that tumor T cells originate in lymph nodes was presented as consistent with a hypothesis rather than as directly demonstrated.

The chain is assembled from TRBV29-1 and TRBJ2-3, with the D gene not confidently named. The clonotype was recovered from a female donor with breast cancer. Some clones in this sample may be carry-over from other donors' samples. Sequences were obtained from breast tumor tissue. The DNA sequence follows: TGCAGCGCTTGGGGTTGGGCTGATACGCAGTATTTT. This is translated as CSAWGWADTQYF.